Below, 27 T cell receptor beta chains from the same sample are listed, as sequenced in a study of response to subunit inactivated influenza vaccine. One entry per CDR3 protein results from TCRdb running MiXCR on the RT-PCR reads. The table shows hundreds of thousands of distinct CDR3 sequences, with less than 20% occurring only once. The material was PBMCs from blood, obtained about 13 days after vaccination. These receptors were collected from a man between 50 and 59 years old who received an inactivated influenza vaccine.

In this sample, this clonotype turned up many times. This chain joins TRBV5-1 and TRBJ1-3; D might be TRBD1 (5 bases). Germline CDR1 is SGHRS and CDR2 is YFSETQ. The CDR3 has 14 residues. The V and J ends lost 5 bases and 1 base respectively, with 10 bases between them. In DNA, the CDR3 is TGCGCCAGCAGTCCTGGGACGTCTGGAAACACCATATATTTT. Amino acid sequence: CASSPGTSGNTIYF. The whole variable domain, filled in from reference TRBV5-1 and TRBJ1-3, reads KAGVTQTPRYLIKTRGQQVTLSCSPISGHRSVSWYQQTPGQGLQFLFEYFSETQRNKGNFPGRFSGRQFSNSRSEMNVSTLELGDSALYLCASSPGTSGNTIYFGEGSWLTVV.

At least ten counts were recorded for this clonotype. The chain combines TRBV4-3 with TRBJ1-2; maybe TRBD1 (5 bases). CDR1 is LGHNA, CDR2 YSLEER, per germline. The CDR3 is made up of 14 amino acids. V lost 2 bases to trimming and J lost 7 bases, with 14 bases between them. CDR3 nucleotides: TGCGCCAGCAGCCAAAGCCGGGGGGGAAGTGGCTACACCTTC. This translates into CASSQSRGGSGYTF.

This clonotype was recorded a few times. The chain recombines TRBV3-1 with TRBJ1-6; D unclear. Deletions cut 0 bases from V and 5 bases from J, with 8 bases between. This CDR3 contains 15 residues. Germline V lookup: CDR1 LGHDT, CDR2 YNNKEL (reference sequence). The CDR3 reads CASSQDNGDNSPLHF. As DNA, the CDR3 is TGTGCCAGCAGCCAAGATAACGGAGATAATTCACCCCTCCACTTT.

This clonotype has just a few counts. The gene calls are TRBV7-9 and TRBJ1-2, with a possible D match to TRBD1 (6 bases). Germline V gives CDR1 SEHNR, CDR2 FQNEAQ (reference sequence). The CDR3 runs 16 residues. V dropped 5 bases and J dropped 1 base, with 17 bases sitting between them. For the CDR3, the DNA is TGTGCCAGCAGCCCCCGGACAGACACCAGTAACTATGGCTACACCTTC. Residues: CASSPRTDTSNYGYTF.

In its sample, this clonotype was seen a few times. The V and J genes are TRBV5-1 and TRBJ2-1, with TRBD2 identical over 9 bases. The CDR3 is 16 residues long. V was pared by 4 bases and J by 3 bases, with 8 bases of the junction left unmatched. Germline CDR1 and CDR2: SGHRS and YFSETQ. The DNA of the CDR3 is TGCGCCAGCAGCCGAACGACTAGCGGATACTACAATGAGCAGTTCTTC. This encodes CASSRTTSGYYNEQFF. Looking up the rest from reference TRBV5-1 and TRBJ2-1 gives the full variable domain: KAGVTQTPRYLIKTRGQQVTLSCSPISGHRSVSWYQQTPGQGLQFLFEYFSETQRNKGNFPGRFSGRQFSNSRSEMNVSTLELGDSALYLCASSRTTSGYYNEQFFGPGTRLTVL.

The sample holds a few counts of this clonotype. The chain uses TRBV10-3 and TRBJ2-2; TRBD1 is a possible D gene (6 bases). Germline assignment: CDR1 ENHRY and CDR2 SYGVKD. This CDR3 spans 13 amino acids. Between the trimmed V and J ends, which lost 8 bases and 7 bases, there was a span of 14 bases. The CDR3 region has the DNA TGTGCCATCTCCAGGGGCAGTGGCGGGGAGCTGTTTTTT. Its protein product is CAISRGSGGELFF.

The rearrangement joins TRBV5-1 to TRBJ1-2; unclear D gene. Trimming shortened V by 0 bases and J by 4 bases, and 10 bases separated the two germline ends. Germline CDR1 reads SGHRS; CDR2 reads YFSETQ. This CDR3 is 14 amino acids long. CDR3 in amino acids: CASSLEVSSYGYTF. For the CDR3, the DNA is TGCGCCAGCAGCTTGGAGGTGAGCAGCTATGGCTACACCTTC.

V is TRBV6-5 and J is TRBJ2-5, with 7 positions matching TRBD1. Trimming at V came to 3 bases and at J to 1 base, leaving 17 bases not matched to a gene. The CDR3 extends over 19 amino acids. CDR1 MNHEY and CDR2 SVGAGI come from the germline V gene. The CDR3 region is CASSYGDSHRYSFQETQYF. The CDR3 DNA reads as TGTGCCAGCAGTTATGGGGACAGTCATAGGTATTCTTTCCAAGAGACCCAGTACTTC.

The V gene is TRBV14, the J gene TRBJ1-5; no clear D. The CDR3 consists of 13 residues. V lost 1 base and J lost 9, with 10 bases in between. The germline V gene has CDR1 SGHDN and CDR2 FVKESK. The CDR3 region is CASSQGPGSPQHF. In nucleotides, the CDR3 is TGTGCCAGCAGCCAAGGGCCGGGTTCGCCCCAGCATTTT.

The J gene is TRBJ1-4, the V gene TRBV30, with 7 bases aligning to TRBD1. Trimming took 3 bases from V and 3 from J; bases not matched to a gene: 7. CDR1 GTSNPN and CDR2 SVGIG come from the germline V gene (reference sequence). The CDR3 has 15 residues. CDR3 coding DNA: TGTGCCTGGAGCCTTCGGACAGGAGCTAATGAAAAACTGTTTTTT. This gives the protein CAWSLRTGANEKLFF. Supplemented by reference TRBV30 and TRBJ1-4, the full variable domain reads SQTIHQWPATLVQPVGSPLSLECTVEGTSNPNLYWYRQAAGRGLQLLFYSVGIGQISSEVPQNLSASRPQDRQFILSSKKLLLSDSGFYLCAWSLRTGANEKLFFGSGTQLSVL.

V usage is TRBV7-6 and J usage is TRBJ2-1; the D gene is possibly TRBD2 (5 bases). The CDR3 loop spans 14 amino acids. V lost 6 bases and J lost 7, with 16 bases in between. Germline V gene sequence: CDR1 SGHVS, CDR2 FNYEAQ. The CDR3 loop reads CASSPLGEKNEQFF. CDR3 nucleotides: TGTGCCAGCAGTCCTCTCGGGGAGAAGAATGAGCAGTTCTTC.

This clonotype was seen a few times. The chain links TRBV6-5 to TRBJ1-4, with a possible D match to TRBD1 (5 bases). The V end was cut by 1 base, the J end by 6 bases, with 15 bases between. Germline lookup yields CDR1 MNHEY and CDR2 SVGAGI. The CDR3 runs to 16 residues. CDR3 nucleotide sequence: TGTGCCAGCAGTTACTATGGGACTCGGGGTCATGAAAAACTGTTTTTT. It specifies CASSYYGTRGHEKLFF.

The CDR3 loop reads CASSWRLADTDTQYF. CDR3 sequence (DNA): TGCGCCAGCAGCTGGCGACTAGCGGATACAGATACGCAGTATTTT. The V gene is TRBV5-1, the J gene TRBJ2-3, with TRBD2 matching over 9 bases. V lost 3 bases to trimming and J lost 3 bases; unmatched junction nucleotides: 5. The length of the CDR3 is 15 residues. Germline V gives CDR1 SGHRS, CDR2 YFSETQ. Drawing the rest from reference TRBV5-1 and TRBJ2-3, the complete variable domain is KAGVTQTPRYLIKTRGQQVTLSCSPISGHRSVSWYQQTPGQGLQFLFEYFSETQRNKGNFPGRFSGRQFSNSRSEMNVSTLELGDSALYLCASSWRLADTDTQYFGPGTRLTVL.

This clonotype showed up many times. This chain uses TRBV12-3 or TRBV12-4 with TRBJ1-5; the D is unclear. This CDR3 comprises 13 residues. Trimming stripped 6 bases from V and 5 bases from J, with 11 bases between. CDR3 DNA: TGTGCCAGCAGCTCTACCTGGGATCAGCCCCAGCATTTT. Protein product: CASSSTWDQPQHF.

The CDR3 loop is CASSLFPGGKRTEAFF. CDR3 sequence (DNA): TGTGCCAGCAGTTTATTTCCAGGGGGAAAGAGGACTGAAGCTTTCTTT. The chain carries TRBV27 and TRBJ1-1; 7 bases map to TRBD1. CDR3 size: 16 residues. Germline CDR1 MNHEY, CDR2 SMNVEV (reference sequence). Trimming cost V 1 base and J 5 bases; bases outside gene matches: 10.

This sequence joins TRBV10-3 and TRBJ1-2; TRBD1 matches 7 bases. With V trimmed by 10 bases and J by 7 bases, 6 bases remained unmatched. Germline values: CDR1 ENHRY, CDR2 SYGVKD. This CDR3 has 11 amino acids. The CDR3 region has the DNA TGTGCCACCACGGAGGGGGCTGGCTACACCTTC. The encoded protein is CATTEGAGYTF.

This chain links TRBV4-2 with TRBJ2-2, with 10 bases aligning to TRBD2. The CDR3 runs 18 residues. CDR1 and CDR2 (germline): LGHNA, YNFKEQ. The V and J ends lost 2 bases and 2 bases, in that order; junction bases with no gene match: 8. The CDR3 sequence is CASSQTVLAGSNTGELFF. CDR3 sequence (DNA): TGTGCCAGCAGCCAAACCGTACTAGCGGGGAGCAACACCGGGGAGCTGTTTTTT.

The chain carries TRBV28 and TRBJ2-7; 10 bases map to TRBD2. The germline gives CDR1 MDHEN, CDR2 SYDVKM. This CDR3 has 17 amino acids. J lost 0 bases, V lost 6 bases, and 11 bases had no gene match. CDR3 loop: CASRASGRDGSSYEQYF. CDR3 DNA sequence: TGTGCCAGCAGGGCTAGCGGGAGAGACGGCAGCTCCTACGAGCAGTACTTC.

This chain connects TRBV5-1 to TRBJ1-6; possible D gene TRBD1, 6 bases. V was pared by 0 bases and J by 11 bases, with 15 bases between. CDR1 is SGHRS and CDR2 is YFSETQ in the germline V gene. The CDR3 length is 15 residues. The CDR3 bases are TGCGCCAGCAGCTTGGGTACAGGGATCCGGCCACCCCTCCACTTT. Protein: CASSLGTGIRPPLHF.

This clonotype was counted many times. The chain employs TRBV11-2 and TRBJ1-5, with D uncertain. The CDR3 covers 13 residues. Germline V gives CDR1 SGHAT, CDR2 FQNNGV. Trimming removed 1 base from V and 4 bases from J, with 5 bases in between. The CDR3 nucleotides read TGTGCCAGCAGCTTAGGGATAAATCAGCCCCAGCATTTT. It is translated as CASSLGINQPQHF.

The genes are TRBV4-3 and TRBJ2-7; 7 bases fit TRBD1. This CDR3 is 14 amino acids long. Germline V gene data show CDR1 as LGHNA and CDR2 as YSLEER. V shed 2 bases, J shed 7 bases, and the junction held 8 bases outside the gene matches. CDR3 bases: TGCGCCAGCAGCCAAATGACAGGGACGGGGGAGCAGTACTTC. It yields the protein CASSQMTGTGEQYF.

This clonotype was observed a handful of times. This chain links TRBV20-1 with TRBJ2-3; 8 bases map to TRBD2. The CDR3 is 14 residues long. V shed 4 bases and J 2 bases; nucleotides not matched to a gene: 5. Germline CDR1 reads DFQATT; CDR2 reads SNEGSKA (reference sequence). The CDR3 nucleotides are TGCAGTGCTAACAGCGGGGGAGCCACAGATACGCAGTATTTT. The encoded protein is CSANSGGATDTQYF.

This clonotype appeared a single time. This rearrangement joins TRBV20-1 to TRBJ2-7, with D possibly being TRBD2 (7 bases). The CDR3 length is 15 residues. Germline CDR1 DFQATT, CDR2 SNEGSKA (reference sequence). Between the trimmed V and J ends, which lost 5 bases and 0 bases, there was a span of 17 bases. CDR3 nucleotides: TGCAGTGCTCCCTCCGGGGGGCGGACCTCCTACGAGCAGTACTTC. It codes for CSAPSGGRTSYEQYF.

The chain uses TRBV20-1 and TRBJ2-7, with 8 bases fitting TRBD2. Trimming cost V 3 bases and J 0 bases; bases outside gene matches: 10. This CDR3 contains 16 residues. Germline assignment: CDR1 DFQATT and CDR2 SNEGSKA (reference sequence). Here the CDR3 reads CSASPPGGGSSYEQYF. Here the CDR3 DNA reads TGCAGTGCTAGTCCCCCCGGGGGGGGGAGCTCCTACGAGCAGTACTTC.

This clonotype was detected a few times. The rearrangement joins TRBV10-3 to TRBJ2-5, with D perhaps assigned TRBD1 or TRBD2 (6 bases each). The V end lost 6 bases, the J end lost 1 base, and 12 bases lay between the germline ends. The CDR3 contains 14 residues. Germline V gene data show CDR1 as ENHRY and CDR2 as SYGVKD. CDR3 DNA sequence: TGTGCCATCAGCAGCGAGGGGGGCCAAGAGACCCAGTACTTC. This encodes CAISSEGGQETQYF.

A few counts support this clonotype. V is TRBV7-9 and J is TRBJ2-1; TRBD2 might be the D (6 bases). CDR1 is SEHNR and CDR2 is FQNEAQ in the germline V gene (reference sequence). The CDR3 extends over 15 amino acids. V gave up 5 bases and J gave up 6 bases, with 17 bases separating them. CDR3 nucleotide sequence: TGTGCCAGCAGCCGGAGGGCCGAAACCTTCAATGAGCAGTTCTTC. This gives the protein CASSRRAETFNEQFF.

This clonotype was detected a few times. CDR3 loop: CSVRSPENTGELFF. DNA of the CDR3: TGCAGCGTCCGCTCCCCGGAAAACACCGGGGAGCTGTTTTTT. The genes are TRBV29-1 and TRBJ2-2, with unresolved D. The germline V gene encodes CDR1 SQVTM and CDR2 ANQGSEA. V lost 6 bases to trimming and J lost 2 bases, with 13 bases between them. This CDR3 has 14 amino acids.